Detailed here is one T cell receptor beta chain. This record comes from a study of blood T cell repertoires in COVID-19. Study background: COVID-19 samples, acute and convalescent, were from the United States, Italy and Spain.

The CDR3 runs to 13 residues. V lost 0 bases to trimming and J lost 1 base, with 6 bases between them. Germline CDR1 and CDR2: SQVTM and ANQGSEA. TCRdb's table, derived via immunoSEQ multiplex PCR, lists solely in-frame clones and lacks some. Of some 31,000 clones listed, 85% are singletons. This clonotype was sampled from a human donor with acute or convalescent COVID-19. The donor label of this sample is uncertain. The J gene is TRBJ1-1, the V gene TRBV29-1; D is unresolved. Input material: peripheral blood. This chain's CDR3 is CSVEDLSNTEAFF. In nucleotides, the CDR3 is TGCAGCGTTGAAGATCTGTCGAACACTGAAGCTTTCTTT. Combining the CDR3 with reference TRBV29-1 and TRBJ1-1 gives the whole variable domain SAVISQKPSRDICQRGTSLTIQCQVDSQVTMMFWYRQQPGQSLTLIATANQGSEATYESGFVIDKFPISRPNLTFSTLTVSNMSPEDSSIYLCSVEDLSNTEAFFGQGTRLTVV.